The next 29 T cell receptor beta chains were all read from a single sample in a study of post-analysis software for immune sequencing data. General study results and limits: Patients showed TRBV5-6, TRBV5-1 and TRBV20-1 among several TRBV segments more frequent than in controls.

Their antigen targets remain unknown. The authors incorporated unique molecular identifiers into the TCR beta cDNA libraries. TCRdb re-called the PCR reads with MiXCR, one entry per CDR3 protein. Seen here are hundreds of thousands of distinct CDR3 sequences, under 70% observed once, and the top ten hold approximately 4.2%. The sample was blood. These receptors were collected from a girl aged 10-17 years with multiple sclerosis.

The table lists this clonotype with a few counts. The genes are TRBV11-2 and TRBJ1-4, with D uncertain. V was pared by 3 bases and J by 4 bases, with 3 bases between. Germline V CDR1 and CDR2: SGHAT, FQNNGV. The CDR3 has 12 residues. This CDR3 reads CASSLVNEKLFF. The CDR3 DNA follows: TGTGCCAGCAGCTTGGTTAATGAAAAACTGTTTTTT.

This sequence joins TRBV5-1 and TRBJ2-1; 8 bases are a match to TRBD1. The CDR3 totals 15 residues. The trim removed 1 base at V and 10 bases at J, leaving 10 bases unmatched. CDR1 SGHRS and CDR2 YFSETQ come from the germline V gene. CDR3 DNA: TGCGCCAGCAGCTTGTATCGGGACAGGTCCCAGGAGCAGTTCTTC. It translates to CASSLYRDRSQEQFF.

The rearrangement joins TRBV7-8 to TRBJ2-1, with TRBD2 identical over 8 bases. V shed 7 bases, J shed 5 bases, and the junction held 10 bases outside the gene matches. The CDR3 totals 15 residues. Germline V lookup: CDR1 SGHVS, CDR2 FQNEAQ. The CDR3 DNA sequence: TGTGCCAGCAACTTCCTAGCGGGCCCCGACAATGAGCAGTTCTTC. This encodes CASNFLAGPDNEQFF.

The sample holds a few counts of this clonotype. The chain recombines TRBV5-5 with TRBJ2-4; TRBD2 agrees at 13 bases. The last part of the DNA fits TRBJ2-7 better; the J call may be wrong. The V gene's germline CDR1 is SGHKS and CDR2 YYEKEE (reference sequence). This CDR3 has 16 residues. The CDR3 DNA follows: TGTGCCAGCAGCTCCGGGGGGACTAGCGGGAAGGGCGAGCAGTACTTC. Residues: CASSSGGTSGKGEQYF.

V and J are TRBV29-1 and TRBJ1-2; 8 nucleotides line up with TRBD1. CDR3 length: 13 amino acids. The trim removed 7 bases at V and 1 base at J, leaving 5 bases unmatched. Germline V CDR1 and CDR2: SQVTM, ANQGSEA. The CDR3 loop reads CSGADRGNYGYTF. CDR3 bases: TGCAGCGGGGCAGACAGGGGTAACTATGGCTACACCTTC.

A few counts support this clonotype. The CDR3 region has the DNA TGCAGCGTTGTCGGCAGGGCAGTTGAGCAGTACTTC. This sequence encodes CSVVGRAVEQYF. This chain connects TRBV29-1 to TRBJ2-5; TRBD1 might be the D (5 bases). CDR1 SQVTM and CDR2 ANQGSEA come from the germline V gene. Trimming left V 4 bases short and J 11 bases short, with 17 bases between. CDR3 length: 12 residues.

The rearrangement links TRBV20-1 to TRBJ2-5, with 8 bases lining up with TRBD1. The V and J ends lost 3 bases and 4 bases, in that order; junction bases with no gene match: 13. The CDR3 spans 16 residues. The germline V gene encodes CDR1 DFQATT and CDR2 SNEGSKA (reference sequence). Here the CDR3 DNA reads TGCAGTGCTAGCGGTATTCAGGGGGCCCACGGAGAGACCCAGTACTTC. Translating it yields CSASGIQGAHGETQYF.

This chain joins TRBV7-9 and TRBJ1-2; 8 bases are shared with TRBD1. V dropped 1 base and J dropped 4; count of bases not matched to a gene: 8. The length of the CDR3 is 16 residues. Looked up from germline, CDR1 is SEHNR and CDR2 is FQNEAQ (reference sequence). In DNA form, the CDR3 reads TGTGCCAGCAGCTTAGTAGGCGGACAGGGAATCTATGGCTACACCTTC. Translating it yields CASSLVGGQGIYGYTF.

The rearrangement links TRBV6-4 to TRBJ1-4, with a weak D call TRBD1 (5 bases). This CDR3 has 14 amino acids. The V gene's germline CDR1 is MRHNA and CDR2 SNTAGT. The V and J ends lost 2 bases and 10 bases respectively, with 14 bases between them. CDR3 in DNA: TGTGCCAGCAGTGACGAACCCGGCCAGGGAAAACTGTTTTTT. Its translation: CASSDEPGQGKLFF.

A word on this clonotype: At one end, the junction sequence differs from germline, possibly due to a read error. The V call is TRBV20-1, the J call TRBJ2-5; maybe TRBD2 (6 bases). CDR1 and CDR2 (germline): DFQATT, SNEGSKA (reference sequence). The CDR3 totals 15 residues. CDR3 in DNA: TGCAGCGCTAGAGATTTCCGGGAGTTAGGCACGACCCAGTACTTC. Translated: CSARDFRELGTTQYF.

CDR3 sequence reads: CSVGGRPMNTEAFF. In DNA form, the CDR3 reads TGCAGCGTGGGGGGCCGCCCGATGAACACTGAAGCTTTCTTT. This chain links TRBV29-1 with TRBJ1-1, with D maybe TRBD1 (6 bases). V lost 6 bases to trimming and J lost 0 bases, with 14 bases between them. Germline CDR1 is SQVTM and CDR2 is ANQGSEA. This CDR3 spans 14 amino acids.

For this clonotype: The junction departs from germline at one end; a sequencing error may be responsible. The chain couples TRBV7-9 to TRBJ2-5; TRBD1 matches 7 bases. The CDR3 contains 13 residues. Per the germline V gene, CDR1 is SEHNR and CDR2 is FQNEAQ (reference sequence). CDR3 in DNA: TGTGCCTCCTTACCGACAGGGAAAGAGGCCCAGTACTTC. This codes for CASLPTGKEAQYF.

The chain couples TRBV21-1 to TRBJ2-7; the table's D gene call, TRBD1, was not cross checked with the DNA. TRBV21-1 is an annotated pseudogene. The CDR3 runs 15 residues. The CDR3, as DNA: TGTGCCAGCAGCAAAGAAAGGACAGGGGCGGGGGAGCAGTACTTC. As protein: CASSKERTGAGEQYF.

The chain joins TRBV6-5 to TRBJ1-2; 9 bases agree with TRBD1. Germline V gene data show CDR1 as MNHEY and CDR2 as SVGAGI. This CDR3 region has 15 residues. With V trimmed by 0 bases and J by 3 bases, 2 bases remained unmatched. CDR3 protein: CASSYSGQGDYGYTF. DNA for the CDR3: TGTGCCAGCAGTTACTCGGGACAGGGTGACTATGGCTACACCTTC.

This sequence joins TRBV6-5 and TRBJ2-1; 10 bases are a match to TRBD1. V lost 6 bases, J lost 3 bases, and 8 bases stayed unmatched. This CDR3 comprises 16 residues. CDR1 is MNHEY, CDR2 SVGAGI, per germline. CDR3 protein: CASRPDRDRGYNEQFF. In DNA form, the CDR3 reads TGTGCCAGCAGGCCTGACCGGGACAGGGGCTACAATGAGCAGTTCTTC.

The chain recombines TRBV10-1 with TRBJ2-7; D gene ambiguous. In germline, CDR1 is WNHNN, CDR2 SYGVQD (reference sequence). There are 13 residues in the CDR3. Trimming pared 0 bases from V and 4 bases from J, leaving 7 bases between. As DNA, the CDR3 is TGCGCCAGCAGTGAGTCGAGTGAGTACGAGCAGTACTTC. As protein: CASSESSEYEQYF.

The chain joins TRBV10-3 to TRBJ2-7; D not resolved. The end of the DNA is better explained by TRBJ2-5, so the J call may be wrong. This CDR3 has 11 amino acids. Germline CDR1 ENHRY, CDR2 SYGVKD. The CDR3 DNA follows: TGTGCCATGGACGGAGATGAGACCCAGTACTTC. Its translation: CAMDGDETQYF.

The V gene is TRBV6-2 or TRBV6-3, the J gene TRBJ2-1; weak D call: TRBD2 (6 bases). The V end lost 8 bases, the J end lost 7 bases, and 9 bases lay between the germline ends. CDR1 and CDR2 (germline): MNHEY, SVGEGT. The CDR3 contains 11 residues. CDR3 region: CASRRVNEQFF. In DNA form, the CDR3 reads TGTGCCAGCCGGAGGGTAAATGAGCAGTTCTTC.

This sequence joins TRBV7-3 and TRBJ2-5, with D uncertain. CDR3 length equals 13 residues. V dropped 5 bases and J dropped 7 bases, with 14 bases sitting between them. Germline CDR1 reads SGHTA; CDR2 reads FQGTGA. CDR3 sequence reads: CASSPQDRTTQYF. In DNA, the CDR3 is TGTGCCAGCAGCCCCCAGGACCGAACGACCCAGTACTTC.

This clonotype was found a few times. The rearrangement joins TRBV10-2 to TRBJ2-5; D assignment may be TRBD1 or TRBD2 (5 bases each). The CDR3 contains 14 residues. Germline CDR1 is WSHSY and CDR2 is SAAADI. Trimming took off 3 bases at V and 1 base at J, with 9 bases between the two ends. CDR3 DNA sequence: TGCGCCAGCAGTGACCCCGGGACCCAAGAGACCCAGTACTTC. It translates to CASSDPGTQETQYF.

This sequence joins TRBV29-1 and TRBJ1-4, with D uncertain. Looked up from germline, CDR1 is SQVTM and CDR2 is ANQGSEA. Trimming removed 0 bases at V and 0 bases at J, with 5 bases between. The CDR3 is 14 residues long. The CDR3 region has the DNA TGCAGCGTTGAAGATGCCGCAACTAATGAAAAACTGTTTTTT. Its translation is CSVEDAATNEKLFF.

The chain joins TRBV13 to TRBJ2-3, with a tentative D call TRBD2 (5 bases). The CDR3 consists of 16 residues. The germline CDR1 and CDR2 sequences are PRHDT and FYEKMQ (reference sequence). With 5 bases removed from V and 2 bases from J, the gap between germline ends came to 17 bases. As DNA, the CDR3 is TGTGCCAGCAGCCCTCCTTTACCGGGGTCCACAGATACGCAGTATTTT. Protein product: CASSPPLPGSTDTQYF.

This clonotype showed up just a few times. An end of the junction differs from the germline gene, which may be a read error. The chain has TRBV5-1 and TRBJ2-1, with a possible D match to TRBD1 (6 bases). CDR1 and CDR2 (germline): SGHRS, YFSETQ. This CDR3 has 12 residues. CDR3 DNA sequence: TGTGCCAGCAGCTTACAGGGCGGTGAGCAGTTCTTC. Translating it yields CASSLQGGEQFF.

This chain joins TRBV20-1 and TRBJ2-7; 9 bases line up with TRBD2. The trim removed 3 bases at V and 3 bases at J, leaving 6 bases unmatched. The CDR3 has 14 residues. Germline V CDR1 and CDR2: DFQATT, SNEGSKA (reference sequence). The CDR3 DNA is TGCAGTGCTAGTGGGAGCGGGAGGTACTACGAGCAGTACTTC. Translated, it gives CSASGSGRYYEQYF.

This chain connects TRBV20-1 to TRBJ2-1, with 11 bases aligning to TRBD2. V was pared by 1 base and J by 6 bases, with 5 bases of the junction left unmatched. This CDR3 has 15 amino acids. Germline V lookup: CDR1 DFQATT, CDR2 SNEGSKA (reference sequence). The CDR3 DNA sequence: TGCAGTGCTAGAGGGCTAGCGGGAGGTAGCAATGAGCAGTTCTTC. Its translation is CSARGLAGGSNEQFF.

This clonotype was detected a few times. This chain connects TRBV9 to TRBJ2-1; TRBD2 might be the D (6 bases). The CDR3 spans 16 residues. The germline V gene encodes CDR1 SGDLS and CDR2 YYNGEE. V lost 2 bases and J 2 bases, leaving 14 bases between the germline ends. The CDR3 DNA is TGTGCCAGCAGCGTGAGCGGGCGGGGTCCCTACAATGAGCAGTTCTTC. It yields the protein CASSVSGRGPYNEQFF.

Written as DNA, the CDR3 is TGTGCCAGTTCTACAGGGTACGAGACCCAGTACTTC. It specifies CASSTGYETQYF. The rearrangement joins TRBV2 to TRBJ2-5; D might be TRBD1 (6 bases). V dropped 9 bases and J dropped 5 bases, with 13 bases sitting between them. The CDR3 length is 12 residues. CDR1 and CDR2 from the germline V gene are SNHLY and FYNNEI.

The V and J genes are TRBV18 and TRBJ2-7; D unclear. Per germline, CDR1 KGHSH and CDR2 LQKENI. The V end was cut by 1 base, the J end by 0 bases, with 7 bases between. The CDR3 totals 14 residues. The CDR3 DNA reads TGTGCCAGCTCACCACGCTCATTCTCCTACGAGCAGTACTTC. Translated: CASSPRSFSYEQYF.

The chain has TRBV20-1 and TRBJ2-5; 9 positions match TRBD1. The ends lost 2 bases at V and 5 bases at J; junction bases unmatched: 9. The CDR3 is 15 residues long. Germline V gene lookup returns CDR1 DFQATT and CDR2 SNEGSKA (reference sequence). Here the CDR3 DNA reads TGCAGTGCTAGATCGATACAGGGGGCTAGGGAGACCCAGTACTTC. Its translation: CSARSIQGARETQYF.